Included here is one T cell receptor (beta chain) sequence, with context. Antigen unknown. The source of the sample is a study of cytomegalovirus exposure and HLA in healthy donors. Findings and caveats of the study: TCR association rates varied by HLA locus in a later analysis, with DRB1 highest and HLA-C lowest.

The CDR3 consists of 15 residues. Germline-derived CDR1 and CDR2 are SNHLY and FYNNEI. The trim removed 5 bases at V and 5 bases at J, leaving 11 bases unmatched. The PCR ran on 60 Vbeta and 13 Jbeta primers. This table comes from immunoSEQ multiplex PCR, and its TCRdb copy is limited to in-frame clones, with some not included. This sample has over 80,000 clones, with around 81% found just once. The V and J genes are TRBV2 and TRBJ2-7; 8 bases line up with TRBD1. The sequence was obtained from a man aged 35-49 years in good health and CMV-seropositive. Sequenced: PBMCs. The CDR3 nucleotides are TGTGCCAGCAGTTTCCTACAGGGGGGTGCCAACGAGCAGTACTTC. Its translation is CASSFLQGGANEQYF.